The 10 T cell receptor beta chains below come from one sample, sequenced in a study of breast tumors, draining lymph nodes, adjacent tissues. TCRdb reprocessed the multiplex PCR reads with MiXCR, giving one entry per CDR3 protein. The data show roughly 32,000 distinct CDR3 sequences, approximately 37% seen once. Sequencing was carried out using breast tumor tissue. Every receptor here comes from a female donor with breast cancer. Some clones in this sample may be carry-over from other donors' samples.

This clonotype was detected ten times or more. V usage is TRBV11-2 and J usage is TRBJ2-7; D remains unclear. With 0 bases removed from V and 4 bases from J, the gap between germline ends came to 16 bases. This CDR3 comprises 16 residues. CDR1 SGHAT and CDR2 FQNNGV come from the germline V gene. The CDR3 DNA reads TGTGCCAGCAGCTTAGATCTGACACGTGGGGATTACGAGCAGTACTTC. Its protein product is CASSLDLTRGDYEQYF.

This clonotype has at least ten counts. The chain uses TRBV19 and TRBJ2-7, with TRBD1 as a possible D gene (6 bases). Germline-derived CDR1 and CDR2 are LNHDA and SQIVND (reference sequence). The CDR3 has 13 amino acids. The V gene lost 5 bases and the J gene lost 6 bases, with 14 bases spanning the gap. The CDR3 region has the DNA TGTGCCAGTAGTGGGCAGGGGTTCGGCGAGCAGTACTTC. Protein product: CASSGQGFGEQYF. The whole variable domain, filled in from reference TRBV19 and TRBJ2-7, reads DGGITQSPKYLFRKEGQNVTLSCEQNLNHDAMYWYRQDPGQGLRLIYYSQIVNDFQKGDIAEGYSVSREKKESFPLTVTSAQKNPTAFYLCASSGQGFGEQYFGPGTRLTVT.

The rearrangement uses TRBV3-1 and TRBJ2-5, with unresolved D. The germline V and J ends were trimmed by 0 bases and 2 bases, with 13 bases remaining between them. The CDR3 sequence is 16 residues long. Per germline, CDR1 LGHDT and CDR2 YNNKEL (reference sequence). This CDR3 is CASSQEASQRQETQYF. CDR3 nucleotide sequence: TGTGCCAGCAGCCAAGAAGCTAGTCAAAGACAAGAGACCCAGTACTTC.

As regards this clonotype: At one end, the junction sequence differs from germline, possibly due to a read error. V is TRBV6-2 or TRBV6-3 and J is TRBJ2-2, with 8 positions matching TRBD2. Germline lookup yields CDR1 MNHEY and CDR2 SVGEGT. This CDR3 contains 16 residues. The CDR3: CASSYSLAGAGGEPFF. In DNA form, the CDR3 reads TGTGCCAGCAGTTACTCTCTAGCGGGTGCCGGCGGGGAGCCGTTTTTT.

This clonotype was seen at least ten times. The chain has TRBV7-8 and TRBJ1-2; TRBD1 is a possible D gene (6 bases). Germline values: CDR1 SGHVS, CDR2 FQNEAQ. The CDR3 length is 12 residues. Trimming took off 3 bases at V and 5 bases at J, with 7 bases between the two ends. CDR3 sequence reads: CASSLGQYGYTF. CDR3 sequence (DNA): TGTGCCAGCAGCTTGGGACAATATGGCTACACCTTC.

The CDR3 sequence: CASSIRQGNPLEQYF. In DNA form, the CDR3 reads TGTGCCAGCAGCATCCGACAGGGAAATCCCCTCGAGCAGTACTTC. This chain links TRBV6-5 with TRBJ2-7, with 7 bases identical to TRBD1. Trimming at V came to 6 bases and at J to 6 bases, leaving 14 bases not matched to a gene. CDR1 is MNHEY, CDR2 SVGAGI, per germline. CDR3 length: 15 amino acids.

About this clonotype itself: With a much larger clone just one base away, this may be a read error. The CDR3 does not close with the conserved phenylalanine or tryptophan, likely indicating a read error. The V and J genes are TRBV12-3 or TRBV12-4 and TRBJ2-5, with TRBD1 identical over 7 bases. The V and J ends lost 6 bases and 1 base, in that order; junction bases with no gene match: 5. This CDR3 spans 14 amino acids. CDR3 loop: CASRMTGSQETQYL. In nucleotides, the CDR3 is TGTGCCAGCAGAATGACAGGGTCCCAAGAGACCCAGTACCTC.

Worth noting for this clonotype: This may arise from a read error, as a much more abundant clone is one base away. The gene calls are TRBV3-1 and TRBJ1-4; no clear D gene. The CDR3 has 14 amino acids. CDR1 and CDR2 (germline): LGHDT, YNNKEL (reference sequence). The CDR3 sequence: CASSPEAGDEKLVF. The DNA for the CDR3 is TGTGCCAGCAGCCCTGAGGCCGGGGATGAAAAACTGGTTTTT.

In this sample, this clonotype turned up many times. V and J are TRBV19 and TRBJ2-1; TRBD2 is a possible D gene (5 bases). The CDR3 has 13 residues. The V end was cut by 4 bases, the J end by 4 bases, with 8 bases between. CDR1 is LNHDA and CDR2 is SQIVND in the germline V gene (reference sequence). The CDR3 DNA reads TGTGCCAGTAGTAAACGGACTTACAATGAGCAGTTCTTC. Translated, it gives CASSKRTYNEQFF. The full variable domain, in which reference TRBV19 and TRBJ2-1 provide the parts outside the CDR3, is DGGITQSPKYLFRKEGQNVTLSCEQNLNHDAMYWYRQDPGQGLRLIYYSQIVNDFQKGDIAEGYSVSREKKESFPLTVTSAQKNPTAFYLCASSKRTYNEQFFGPGTRLTVL.

This chain uses TRBV20-1 with TRBJ2-1, with no clear D. Germline V CDR1 and CDR2: DFQATT, SNEGSKA (reference sequence). The CDR3 contains 13 residues. The V gene lost 7 bases and the J gene lost 8 bases, with 18 bases spanning the gap. This CDR3 reads CSDILVMVDEQFF. CDR3 in DNA: TGCAGTGATATCCTCGTTATGGTCGATGAGCAGTTCTTC.